Sequencing of this TCR beta chain was carried out in a study of T cells in Graves' hyperthyroidism and ophthalmopathy. Of note for this clonotype: Antigen: not known.

The germline gives CDR1 KGHDR, CDR2 SFDVKD. The CDR3 has 15 residues. Deletions cut 4 bases from V and 1 base from J, with 10 bases between. Study-level points and caveats: Clonotypes that were expanded in thyroid above 0.001 mostly appeared in blood too.

Amplified TCR beta CDR3 regions came from RNA transcripts. Researchers ran a first-round RT-PCR on the TCR CDR3 using the HTBI primer set. TCRdb ran MiXCR on the multiplex PCR reads and lists one entry per CDR3 protein. The repertoire holds about 480,000 distinct CDR3 sequences, with approximately 15% as singletons. Sequenced: blood. The source is a woman between 18 and 29 years old with Graves' hyperthyroidism. The genes are TRBV24-1 and TRBJ1-5; D ambiguous. CDR3 DNA sequence: TGTGCCACCAGTGAATCGATGGGAAGCAATCAGCCCCAGCATTTT. Translated, it gives CATSESMGSNQPQHF.